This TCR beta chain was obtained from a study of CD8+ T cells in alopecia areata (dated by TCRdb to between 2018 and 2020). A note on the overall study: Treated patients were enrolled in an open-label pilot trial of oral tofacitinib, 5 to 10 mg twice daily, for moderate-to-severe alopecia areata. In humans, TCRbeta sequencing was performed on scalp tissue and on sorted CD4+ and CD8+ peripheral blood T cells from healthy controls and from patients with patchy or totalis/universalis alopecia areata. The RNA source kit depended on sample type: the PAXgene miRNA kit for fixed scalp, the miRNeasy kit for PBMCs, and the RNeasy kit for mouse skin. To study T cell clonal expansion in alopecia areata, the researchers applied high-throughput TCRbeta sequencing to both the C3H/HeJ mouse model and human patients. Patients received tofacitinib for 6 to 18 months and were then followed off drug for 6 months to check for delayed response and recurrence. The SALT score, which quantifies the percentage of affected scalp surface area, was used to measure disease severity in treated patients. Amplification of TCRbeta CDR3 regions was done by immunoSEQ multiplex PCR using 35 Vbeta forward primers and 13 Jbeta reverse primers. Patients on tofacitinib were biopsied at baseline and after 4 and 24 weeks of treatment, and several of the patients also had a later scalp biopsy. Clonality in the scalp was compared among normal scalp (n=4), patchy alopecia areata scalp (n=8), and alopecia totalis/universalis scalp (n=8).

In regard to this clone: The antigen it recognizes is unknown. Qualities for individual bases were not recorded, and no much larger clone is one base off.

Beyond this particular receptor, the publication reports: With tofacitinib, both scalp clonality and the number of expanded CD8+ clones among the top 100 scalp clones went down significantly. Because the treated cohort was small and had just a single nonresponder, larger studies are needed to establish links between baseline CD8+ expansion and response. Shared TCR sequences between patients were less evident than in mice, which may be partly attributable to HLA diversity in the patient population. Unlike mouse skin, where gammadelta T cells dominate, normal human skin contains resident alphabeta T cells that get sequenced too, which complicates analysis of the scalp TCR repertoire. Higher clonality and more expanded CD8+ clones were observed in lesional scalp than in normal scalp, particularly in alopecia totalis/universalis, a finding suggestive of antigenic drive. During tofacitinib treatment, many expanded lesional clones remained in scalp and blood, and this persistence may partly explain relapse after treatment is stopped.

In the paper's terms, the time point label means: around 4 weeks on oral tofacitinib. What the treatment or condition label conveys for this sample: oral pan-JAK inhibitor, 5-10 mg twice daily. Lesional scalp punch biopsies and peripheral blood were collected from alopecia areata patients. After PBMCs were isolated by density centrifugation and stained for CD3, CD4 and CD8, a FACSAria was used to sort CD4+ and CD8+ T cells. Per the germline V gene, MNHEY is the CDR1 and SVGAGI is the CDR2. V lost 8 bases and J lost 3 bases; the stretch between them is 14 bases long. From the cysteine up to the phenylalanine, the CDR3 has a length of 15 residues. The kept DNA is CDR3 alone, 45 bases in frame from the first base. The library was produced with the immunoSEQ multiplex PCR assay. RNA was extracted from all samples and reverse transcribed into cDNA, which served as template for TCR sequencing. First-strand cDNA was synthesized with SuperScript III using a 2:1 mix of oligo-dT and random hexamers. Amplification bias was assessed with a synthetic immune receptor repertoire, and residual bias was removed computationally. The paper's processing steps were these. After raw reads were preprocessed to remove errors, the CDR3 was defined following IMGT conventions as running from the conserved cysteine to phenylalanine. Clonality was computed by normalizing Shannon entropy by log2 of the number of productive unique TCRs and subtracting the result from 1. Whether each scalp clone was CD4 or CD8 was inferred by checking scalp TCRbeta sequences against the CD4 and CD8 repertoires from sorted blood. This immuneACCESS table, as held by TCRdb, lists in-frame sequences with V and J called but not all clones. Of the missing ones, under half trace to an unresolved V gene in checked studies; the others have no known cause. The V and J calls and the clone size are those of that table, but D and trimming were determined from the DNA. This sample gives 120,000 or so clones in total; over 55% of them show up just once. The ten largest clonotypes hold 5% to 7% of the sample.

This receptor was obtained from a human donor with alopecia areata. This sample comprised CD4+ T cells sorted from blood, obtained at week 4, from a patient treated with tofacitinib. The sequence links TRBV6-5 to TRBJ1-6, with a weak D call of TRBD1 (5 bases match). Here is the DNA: TGTGCCAGCTCTCCGATGGGACTCTATAATTCACCCCTCCACTTT. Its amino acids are CASSPMGLYNSPLHF.